A selection of T cell receptor beta chains follows, all from one sample in a study of T cell responses to AZD1222 COVID-19 vaccine. Repertoires were generated with immunoSEQ multiplex PCR, while TCRdb's copy carries only in-frame clones and drops some. This sample yields some 150,000 clones, of which approximately 91% are seen a single time; 1.9% belongs to the top ten. Source: peripheral blood, taken 28 days after the second AZD1222 dose. These receptors originate from an adult who received the AZD1222 COVID-19 vaccine. Both conserved end residues are part of each CDR3. The D gene is left open where the match is weak. Only some rows state a clone size, as once, few, many or a class for expanded clones.

NA	NA	TRBV7-9	TRBJ1-1	CASKNTTGNTEAFF	TGTGCCAGCAAAAATACCACAGGGAATACTGAAGCTTTCTTT
NA	NA	TRBV21-1	TRBJ2-3	CASSKGPRTSTDTQYF	TGTGCCAGCAGCAAAGGCCCCAGAACTAGCACAGATACGCAGTATTTT
TRBD2	few	TRBV6-1	TRBJ2-7	CASRAPSGRIYEQYF	TGTGCCAGCAGAGCCCCTAGCGGGCGGATCTACGAGCAGTACTTC
NA	NA	TRBV6-2/TRBV6-3	TRBJ1-4	CASSSQFNEKLFF	TGTGCCAGCAGCTCACAGTTTAATGAAAAACTGTTTTTT
NA	NA	TRBV5-1	TRBJ2-7	CASSTDYEQYF	TGCGCCAGCAGCACCGATTACGAGCAGTACTTC
NA	NA	TRBV5-4	TRBJ1-1	CASSSTGNTEAFF	TGTGCCAGCAGCTCTACAGGGAACACTGAAGCTTTCTTT
TRBD1	NA	TRBV7-6	TRBJ1-1	CASSLAPQGMNTEAFF	TGTGCCAGCAGCTTAGCTCCACAGGGGATGAACACTGAAGCTTTCTTT
NA	NA	TRBV15	TRBJ2-2	CATRVSAGTGELFF	TGTGCCACCAGAGTTAGCGCCGGCACCGGGGAGCTGTTTTTT
NA	NA	TRBV20-1	TRBJ2-6	CSASSPLQPGANVLTF	TGCAGTGCTAGTTCCCCGCTTCAACCTGGGGCCAACGTCCTGACTTTC
TRBD1	NA	TRBV28	TRBJ2-7	CASSPPLPDRGIYEQYF	TGTGCCAGCAGTCCACCCCTCCCGGACAGGGGTATTTACGAGCAGTACTTC
NA	NA	TRBV14	TRBJ1-3	CASSADGSGNTIYF	TGTGCCAGCAGCGCGGACGGCTCTGGAAACACCATATATTTT
TRBD1	NA	TRBV6-5	TRBJ1-6	CASSSEGQGEISPLHF	TGTGCCAGCAGTTCCGAGGGACAGGGGGAGATTTCACCCCTCCACTTT
TRBD1	NA	TRBV7-9	TRBJ1-2	CASSLGQGNYGYTF	TGTGCCAGCAGCTTAGGACAGGGTAACTATGGCTACACCTTC
TRBD1	NA	TRBV5-1	TRBJ1-4	CASSPGTALNEKLFF	TGCGCCAGCAGCCCCGGGACAGCCCTTAATGAAAAACTGTTTTTT
NA	NA	TRBV2	TRBJ1-6	CARTGSYNSPLHF	TGTGCCAGAACAGGGTCCTATAATTCACCCCTCCACTTT
TRBD2	NA	TRBV6-1	TRBJ2-1	CASSDGLAGGQFF	TGTGCCAGCAGTGACGGACTAGCGGGAGGGCAGTTCTTC
NA	NA	TRBV2	TRBJ1-6	CASSEPSRNSPLHF	TGTGCCAGCAGTGAACCTTCGAGGAATTCACCCCTCCACTTT
NA	NA	TRBV6-6	TRBJ1-4	CASSFPGRGNEKLFF	TGTGCCAGCAGTTTCCCGGGACGGGGTAATGAAAAACTGTTTTTT
TRBD1	NA	TRBV19	TRBJ1-2	CASRRDRGQYGYTF	TGTGCCAGTCGACGGGACAGGGGTCAATATGGCTACACCTTC
NA	NA	TRBV3-1/TRBV3-2	TRBJ2-5	CASSHHEDVGQETQYF	TGTGCCAGCAGCCACCATGAGGATGTCGGCCAAGAGACCCAGTACTTC
TRBD2	once	TRBV5-5	TRBJ2-1	CASSPTLAGGQNEQFF	TGTGCCAGCAGCCCTACACTAGCGGGAGGGCAAAATGAGCAGTTCTTC
NA	NA	TRBV21-1	TRBJ1-1	CASSKEGTGMNTEAFF	TGTGCCAGCAGCAAAGAAGGTACAGGCATGAACACTGAAGCTTTCTTT
NA	NA	TRBV5-1	TRBJ2-4	CASSLDSGRAGYF	TGCGCCAGCAGCTTGGATAGCGGACGAGCAGGGTACTTC
TRBD2	NA	TRBV19	TRBJ2-2	CASSTLAARTGELFF	TGTGCCAGTAGTACACTAGCGGCAAGGACCGGGGAGCTGTTTTTT
NA	NA	TRBV2	TRBJ1-3	CASSERGQWNTIYF	TGTGCCAGCAGTGAACGGGGGCAGTGGAACACCATATATTTT
TRBD1	NA	TRBV5-4	TRBJ1-4	CASSLGGTGDEKLFF	TGTGCCAGCAGCTTGGGGGGGACAGGGGATGAAAAACTGTTTTTT
NA	few	TRBV19	TRBJ1-3	CASSSLRNTIYF	TGTGCCAGTAGTTCTCTGCGAAACACCATATATTTT